This T cell receptor beta chain was observed in a study of identical twins (dated by TCRdb to 2015 to 2016). With regard to the full study: To test whether fetal clonotypes persist, the study used deep sequencing on TCR alpha and beta repertoires from monozygotic twins, unrelated adults of various ages, and cord blood. To rule out contamination, replicate twin experiments were performed at different times with different library preparation protocols. The paper's findings and limits, for the study overall: In monozygotic twins, recombination models systematically underestimated out-of-frame TCR alpha sharing, but the models matched the sharing seen between unrelated individuals. Abundant cord blood beta clonotypes had fewer insertions, young adult naive repertoires showed a similar but weaker trend, and memory repertoires showed no such trend. Because the same donors could not be followed over many years, the conclusions depended on cross-sectional statistical analysis. Out-of-frame TCR alpha sequences shared between twins showed an excess of low generation-probability sequences compared with coincidental sharing between unrelated individuals. The excess sharing between twins in beta out-of-frame sequences was weaker because fewer shared sequences reduced the signal-to-noise ratio. Invariant T cells such as MAIT and iNKT could partly confound zero-insertion analyses, though diverse VJ usage argued against this for most clonotypes.

To prepare the library, 5' RACE was applied. This sample was sequenced with an Illumina HiSeq 2000. A universal primer binding site was added through template switching, and the final cDNA carried a unique molecular identifier so that TCR cDNA molecules could be counted accurately. Specific primers in the conserved constant-segment region were used to synthesize first-strand cDNA for TCR alpha and beta chains. To control for contamination, every cDNA library was double barcoded, receiving both a SMART-Mk sample barcode and Illumina barcodes. Two successive PCR steps introduced TruSeq adapter sequences along with Illumina sample barcodes. Sequencing of the TCR alpha and beta cDNA libraries was done on the Illumina HiSeq platform using custom primers. In the original analysis: MiGEC processed the raw reads to extract unique molecular identifiers, while MiXCR was used to determine the CDR3 positions. Recombination models were inferred per individual with the repgenHMM and IGoR tools using an EM algorithm. Shared clonotypes were analyzed with the tcR package in R, and sharing was normalized by the product of cloneset sizes. To study raw recombination free of thymic and clonal selection effects, out-of-frame nonproductive sequences were analyzed. TCRdb reprocessing: public reads trimmed at Q25 with fastp, clones called with MiXCR, in-frame beta chains kept. For every CDR3 protein sequence, its rows merge into one entry that carries the most common genes and DNA. In this record, the V and J calls reflect TCRdb's handling and not the investigators' own analysis. The sample has 450,000 to 600,000 distinct CDR3 sequences on record, about 22% of them singletons. Jointly, the top ten make up 0.4% to 0.6% of the sample.

A word on this clonotype: What antigen it recognizes has not been identified. Base qualities are missing; no much larger clone stands one base away.

The CDR3 goes from the cysteine to the phenylalanine over 15 residues. Only the CDR3 region is kept as DNA, spanning 45 bases read in frame from base 1. In the germline V gene (reference sequence), CDR1 corresponds to LGHDT and CDR2 to YNNKEL. Trimming takes 0 bases from V and 2 bases from J, and the germline ends sit 10 bases apart. Only healthy Caucasian donors were included. The twin cohort consisted of three pairs of female monozygotic twins, all aged roughly 18 to 30 years. CD4+ and CD8+ T cell populations were isolated with positive isolation kits from Invitrogen. The same sample was also used in a study of yellow fever vaccine responses in identical twins. From the second report: According to the authors, in identical twins the way T cells responded to vaccination appeared partly convergent and partly personalized. In the study, vaccine-responding T cell clones were precisely tracked in identical twins.

Sequenced sample: CD4+ T cells sorted from blood. The rearranged segments are TRBV3-1 and TRBJ1-2, with no confidently assigned D gene. This receptor was taken from a young woman in good health. The CDR3 in this case is CASSQDPTKNYGYTF. The nucleotide sequence reads as follows: TGTGCCAGCAGCCAAGACCCGACAAAGAACTATGGCTACACCTTC. Joined to the reference TRBV3-1 and TRBJ1-2 proteins, this CDR3 gives the full variable domain: DTAVSQTPKYLVTQMGNDKSIKCEQNLGHDTMYWYKQDSKKFLKIMFSYNNKELIINETVPNRFSPKSPDKAHLNLHINSLELGDSAVYFCASSQDPTKNYGYTFGSGTRLTVV.